Following are 18 T cell receptor beta chains from one sample sequenced in a study of blood T cell repertoires in COVID-19. Repertoires were generated with immunoSEQ multiplex PCR, while TCRdb's copy carries only in-frame clones and drops some. Counted here are around 90,000 clones, around 88% occurring once; the ten biggest clones make up about 2%. Material: peripheral blood. These receptors all stem from a man aged 50 to 59 with COVID-19, enrolled during active disease.

This clone was counted a single time. The J gene is TRBJ2-5, the V gene TRBV5-5; possible D gene TRBD1, 5 bases. Germline V CDR1 and CDR2: SGHKS, YYEKEE (reference sequence). This CDR3 is 15 amino acids long. V gave up 1 base and J gave up 2 bases, with 12 bases separating them. The CDR3 bases are TGTGCCAGCAGCTTGAGGCAGGGTCTACAAGAGACCCAGTACTTC. Protein sequence: CASSLRQGLQETQYF.

The genes are TRBV7-9 and TRBJ1-5; D is perhaps TRBD1 (6 bases). This CDR3 has 16 amino acids. The germline V gene encodes CDR1 SEHNR and CDR2 FQNEAQ (reference sequence). Trimming removed 5 bases at V and 3 bases at J, with 17 bases between. CDR3 DNA: TGTGCCAGCAGCACCGCCTCCCAGGGGAACAATCAGCCCCAGCATTTT. It codes for CASSTASQGNNQPQHF.

This chain links TRBV2 with TRBJ2-1; D unresolved. The ends were cut back, 4 bases at V and 8 bases at J, with 12 bases in the middle. The CDR3 has 13 amino acids. The germline gives CDR1 SNHLY, CDR2 FYNNEI. CDR3 sequence: CASSGALLDEQFF. The DNA for the CDR3 is TGTGCCAGCAGTGGGGCCCTCCTTGATGAGCAGTTCTTC.

The chain is built from TRBV4-1 and TRBJ2-1, with D possibly being TRBD2 (6 bases). The V end lost 0 bases, the J end lost 8 bases, and 11 bases lay between the germline ends. The CDR3 has 14 residues. Germline CDR1 reads MGHRA; CDR2 reads YSYEKL. CDR3 sequence: CASSQDEWRDEQFF. CDR3 in DNA: TGCGCCAGCAGCCAAGATGAGTGGAGGGATGAGCAGTTCTTC.

J is TRBJ1-6 and V is TRBV12-3 or TRBV12-4; no definite D call. The CDR3 runs to 13 residues. The V gene lost 1 base and the J gene lost 10 bases, with 8 bases spanning the gap. CDR3 nucleotide sequence: TGTGCCAGCAGTTTAGTACTACTCTCACCCCTCCACTTT. Its protein product is CASSLVLLSPLHF.

The chain combines TRBV12-3 or TRBV12-4 with TRBJ2-2, with D uncertain. With 6 bases removed from V and 7 bases from J, the gap between germline ends came to 6 bases. CDR3 length: 11 amino acids. CDR3 region: CASRTVGELFF. In DNA, the CDR3 is TGTGCCAGCAGAACAGTCGGGGAGCTGTTTTTT.

V usage is TRBV2 and J usage is TRBJ2-2; D may be TRBD2 (5 bases). The CDR3 spans 14 residues. V was shortened by 7 bases and J by 2 bases, with 11 bases between the two germline ends. Germline V gene data show CDR1 as SNHLY and CDR2 as FYNNEI. CDR3 bases: TGTGCCAGCATAGGAGGACCCAACACCGGGGAGCTGTTTTTT. Protein product: CASIGGPNTGELFF. Supplemented by reference TRBV2 and TRBJ2-2, the full variable domain reads EPEVTQTPSHQVTQMGQEVILRCVPISNHLYFYWYRQILGQKVEFLVSFYNNEISEKSEIFDDQFSVERPDGSNFTLKIRSTKLEDSAMYFCASIGGPNTGELFFGEGSRLTVL.

The CDR3 spells CASSSGQGAVQPQHF. Written as DNA, the CDR3 is TGTGCCAGCAGTTCAGGACAGGGGGCTGTGCAGCCCCAGCATTTT. The chain links TRBV6-5 to TRBJ1-5; the match to TRBD1 covers 11 bases. The germline V gene has CDR1 MNHEY and CDR2 SVGAGI. The length of the CDR3 is 15 residues. Trimming cost V 4 bases and J 7 bases; bases outside gene matches: 6.

This clone was seen a handful of times. The identical CDR3 is also encoded by other nucleotide sequences in the sample. The chain employs TRBV6-5 and TRBJ2-1, with 10 nucleotides matching TRBD1. V lost 6 bases, J lost 6 bases, and 8 bases stayed unmatched. The germline CDR1 and CDR2 sequences are MNHEY and SVGAGI. This CDR3 comprises 15 residues. The CDR3, as DNA: TGTGCCAGCAGCTTCCCAGGGACAGGGGTCAATGAGCAGTTCTTC. It encodes CASSFPGTGVNEQFF.

The V and J genes are TRBV12-3 or TRBV12-4 and TRBJ1-1, with D uncertain. Trimming shortened V by 8 bases and J by 5 bases, and 12 bases separated the two germline ends. The CDR3 is 12 amino acids. For the CDR3, the DNA is TGTGCCAGCCGTCTCCCCGGGACTGAAGCTTTCTTT. Its protein is CASRLPGTEAFF.

This rearrangement joins TRBV14 to TRBJ1-6; 9 bases map to TRBD1. The CDR3 is 15 amino acids. Trimming at V came to 5 bases and at J to 10 bases, leaving 9 bases not matched to a gene. Looked up from germline, CDR1 is SGHDN and CDR2 is FVKESK. The CDR3 sequence: CASSKQGANGSPLHF. As DNA, the CDR3 is TGTGCCAGCAGCAAACAGGGGGCCAACGGGTCACCCCTCCACTTT. The full variable domain, rest sourced from reference TRBV14 and TRBJ1-6, is EAGVTQFPSHSVIEKGQTVTLRCDPISGHDNLYWYRRVMGKEIKFLLHFVKESKQDESGMPNNRFLAERTGGTYSTLKVQPAELEDSGVYFCASSKQGANGSPLHFGNGTRLTVT.

This chain links TRBV7-3 with TRBJ2-1; no clear D. Trimming took off 5 bases at V and 8 bases at J, with 7 bases between the two ends. Germline V gene data show CDR1 as SGHTA and CDR2 as FQGTGA. The CDR3 consists of 11 residues. The DNA for the CDR3 is TGTGCCAGCAGCCTAGAGGATGAGCAGTTCTTC. It codes for CASSLEDEQFF.

The CDR3 protein is CASSQILLAGGVEQYF. The CDR3 DNA is TGTGCCAGCAGCCAAATCCTCCTAGCGGGGGGGGTCGAGCAGTACTTC. This sequence joins TRBV3-1 (or the pseudogene TRBV3-2) and TRBJ2-7; 12 bases align to TRBD2. This CDR3 region has 16 residues. J was trimmed by 6 bases and V by 2 bases; bases with no gene match: 8. Germline CDR1 and CDR2: LGHDT and YNNKEL (reference sequence).

V and J are TRBV18 and TRBJ2-7; 9 nucleotides agree with TRBD2. The CDR3 is made up of 14 amino acids. Germline assignment: CDR1 KGHSH and CDR2 LQKENI. V shed 2 bases and J 6 bases; nucleotides not matched to a gene: 5. The CDR3 reads CASSPDGLAIEQYF. The DNA of the CDR3 is TGTGCCAGCTCACCAGATGGACTAGCGATCGAGCAGTACTTC.

The gene calls are TRBV24-1 and TRBJ1-2; D is unresolved. Germline V gene sequence: CDR1 KGHDR, CDR2 SFDVKD. Trimming took off 9 bases at V and 2 bases at J, with 9 bases between the two ends. CDR3 length: 12 residues. The CDR3 region is CATSGGNYGYTF. The DNA for the CDR3 is TGTGCCACCTCAGGAGGGAACTATGGCTACACCTTC.

The gene calls are TRBV7-9 and TRBJ1-1; D is ambiguous. The CDR3 spans 13 residues. Trimming cost V 5 bases and J 3 bases, with 10 bases left between them. Germline V CDR1 and CDR2: SEHNR, FQNEAQ (reference sequence). CDR3 DNA: TGTGCCAGCAGCACCTGGGAGGACACTGAAGCTTTCTTT. Translating gives CASSTWEDTEAFF.

This chain uses TRBV2 with TRBJ1-2; no clear D. The V end lost 4 bases, the J end lost 3 bases, and 3 bases lay between the germline ends. This CDR3 spans 11 amino acids. Germline V gives CDR1 SNHLY, CDR2 FYNNEI. CDR3: CASSADYGYTF. The CDR3 nucleotides read TGTGCCAGCAGTGCAGACTATGGCTACACCTTC.

The chain couples TRBV9 to TRBJ2-1; TRBD1 is a possible D gene (7 bases). CDR3 length: 14 amino acids. Germline V gene lookup returns CDR1 SGDLS and CDR2 YYNGEE. V gave up 0 bases and J gave up 9 bases, with 13 bases separating them. CDR3 amino acids: CASSVARGAGEQFF. The CDR3 nucleotides are TGTGCCAGCAGCGTAGCCAGGGGGGCGGGTGAGCAGTTCTTC.